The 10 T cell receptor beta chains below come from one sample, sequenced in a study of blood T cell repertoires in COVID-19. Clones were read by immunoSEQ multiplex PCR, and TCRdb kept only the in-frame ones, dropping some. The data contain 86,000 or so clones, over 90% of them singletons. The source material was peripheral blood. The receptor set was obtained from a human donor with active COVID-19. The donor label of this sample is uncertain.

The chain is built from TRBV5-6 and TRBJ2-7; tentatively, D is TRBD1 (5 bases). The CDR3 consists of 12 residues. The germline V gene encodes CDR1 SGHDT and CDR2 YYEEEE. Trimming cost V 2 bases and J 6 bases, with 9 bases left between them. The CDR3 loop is CASSFAQGEQYF. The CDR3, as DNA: TGTGCCAGCAGCTTCGCTCAGGGCGAGCAGTACTTC. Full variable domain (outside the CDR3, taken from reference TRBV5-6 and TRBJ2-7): DAGVTQSPTHLIKTRGQQVTLRCSPKSGHDTVSWYQQALGQGPQFIFQYYEEEERQRGNFPDRFSGHQFPNYSSELNVNALLLGDSALYLCASSFAQGEQYFGPGTRLTVT.

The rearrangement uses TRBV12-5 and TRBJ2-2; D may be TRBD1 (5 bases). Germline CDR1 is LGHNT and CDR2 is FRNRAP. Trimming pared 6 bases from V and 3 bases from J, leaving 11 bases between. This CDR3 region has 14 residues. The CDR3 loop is CASGQGQYTGELFF. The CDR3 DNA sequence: TGTGCTAGTGGCCAAGGACAATACACCGGGGAGCTGTTTTTT. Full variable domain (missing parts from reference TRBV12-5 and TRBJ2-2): DARVTQTPRHKVTEMGQEVTMRCQPILGHNTVFWYRQTMMQGLELLAYFRNRAPLDDSGMPKDRFSAEMPDATLATLKIQPSEPRDSAVYFCASGQGQYTGELFFGEGSRLTVL.

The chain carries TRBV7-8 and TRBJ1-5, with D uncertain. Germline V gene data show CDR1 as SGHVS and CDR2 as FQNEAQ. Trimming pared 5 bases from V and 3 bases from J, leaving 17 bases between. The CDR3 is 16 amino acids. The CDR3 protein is CASSPEARANNQPQHF. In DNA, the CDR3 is TGTGCCAGCAGCCCAGAGGCCAGAGCAAACAATCAGCCCCAGCATTTT.

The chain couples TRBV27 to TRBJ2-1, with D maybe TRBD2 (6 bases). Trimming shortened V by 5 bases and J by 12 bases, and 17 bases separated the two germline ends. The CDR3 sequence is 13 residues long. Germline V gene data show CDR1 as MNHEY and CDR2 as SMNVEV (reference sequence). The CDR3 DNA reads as TGTGCCAGCAGTATAAAGGGAGGAACTCGGCAGTTCTTC. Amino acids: CASSIKGGTRQFF.

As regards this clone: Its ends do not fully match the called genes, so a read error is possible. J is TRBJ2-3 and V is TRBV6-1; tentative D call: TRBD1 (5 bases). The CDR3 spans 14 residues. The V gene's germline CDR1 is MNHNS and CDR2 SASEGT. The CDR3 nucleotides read TGTGCCAGCAGGGAAGGGGCCTTAACAGATACGCAGTATTTT. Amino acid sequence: CASREGALTDTQYF.

CDR3 DNA sequence: TGTGCCAGCAGCGTAGGCGGGAGTCGTACAGATACGCAGTATTTT. Translating it yields CASSVGGSRTDTQYF. The chain carries TRBV9 and TRBJ2-3, with TRBD2 identical over 7 bases. This CDR3 is 15 amino acids long. Germline loops: CDR1 SGDLS, CDR2 YYNGEE. The V segment lost 0 bases and the J segment 3 bases; nucleotides outside the gene matches: 4.

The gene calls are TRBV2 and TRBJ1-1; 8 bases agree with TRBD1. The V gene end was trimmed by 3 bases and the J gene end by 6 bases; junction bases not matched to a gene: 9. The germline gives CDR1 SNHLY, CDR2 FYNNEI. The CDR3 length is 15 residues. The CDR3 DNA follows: TGTGCCAGCAGTGAGGGGGACAGGTTCGGCGCTGAAGCTTTCTTT. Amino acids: CASSEGDRFGAEAFF.

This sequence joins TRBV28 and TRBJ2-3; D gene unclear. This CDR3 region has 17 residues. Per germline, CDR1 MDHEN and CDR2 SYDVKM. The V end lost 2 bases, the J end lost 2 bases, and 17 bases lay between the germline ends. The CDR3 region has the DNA TGTGCCAGCAGTTTACACCGGAAGCGCTATATCACAGATACGCAGTATTTT. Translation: CASSLHRKRYITDTQYF.

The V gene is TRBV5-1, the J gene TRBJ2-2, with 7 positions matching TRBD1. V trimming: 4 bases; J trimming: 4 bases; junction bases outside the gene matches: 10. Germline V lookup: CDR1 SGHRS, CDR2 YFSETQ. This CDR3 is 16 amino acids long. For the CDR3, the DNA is TGCGCCAGCAGCCATCAGATACAGGGGCCCACCGGGGAGCTGTTTTTT. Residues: CASSHQIQGPTGELFF.

CDR3 amino acids: CASSQLAGLIDEQFF. CDR3 coding DNA: TGTGCCAGCAGCCAACTAGCGGGATTAATCGATGAGCAGTTCTTC. The chain combines TRBV28 with TRBJ2-1; TRBD2 agrees at 10 bases. Germline V lookup: CDR1 MDHEN, CDR2 SYDVKM. J lost 8 bases, V lost 6 bases, and 10 bases had no gene match. The CDR3 sequence is 15 residues long.